The next 4 T cell receptor beta chains were all read from a single sample in a study of CD8+ T cells in alopecia areata. Reverse transcription of extracted RNA yielded cDNA, which provided the sequencing template. Clones were read by immunoSEQ multiplex PCR, and TCRdb kept only the in-frame ones, dropping some. The sample lists 50,000 to 65,000 clones; about 45% were seen once. Noted treatment: oral pan-JAK inhibitor, 5-10 mg twice daily. The source was CD8+ T cells sorted from blood, collected between weeks 36 and 40, from a patient treated with tofacitinib. Receptor source: a human donor with alopecia areata.

The chain couples TRBV19 to TRBJ1-2; no firm D call. The germline V and J ends were trimmed by 5 bases and 8 bases, with 12 bases remaining between them. This CDR3 region has 12 residues. CDR1 LNHDA and CDR2 SQIVND come from the germline V gene (reference sequence). CDR3 bases: TGTGCCAGTAGTCCCGGAGCCGTGGGCTACACCTTC. Its protein is CASSPGAVGYTF.

The rearrangement uses TRBV9 and TRBJ2-3; TRBD1 matches 7 bases. This CDR3 is 15 amino acids long. V trimming: 3 bases; J trimming: 3 bases; junction bases outside the gene matches: 7. Germline lookup yields CDR1 SGDLS and CDR2 YYNGEE. This chain's CDR3 is CASSAHPGQTDTQYF. The CDR3 DNA reads TGTGCCAGCAGCGCCCACCCGGGACAGACAGATACGCAGTATTTT. Complete variable domain (other parts from reference TRBV9 and TRBJ2-3): DSGVTQTPKHLITATGQRVTLRCSPRSGDLSVYWYQQSLDQGLQFLIQYYNGEERAKGNILERFSAQQFPDLHSELNLSSLELGDSALYFCASSAHPGQTDTQYFGPGTRLTVL.

The chain recombines TRBV18 with TRBJ1-2; 10 positions agree with TRBD1. The germline V gene encodes CDR1 KGHSH and CDR2 LQKENI. There are 15 residues in the CDR3. With 3 bases clipped from V and 4 bases from J, the junction kept 5 bases outside the gene matches. CDR3 sequence: CASSPDRGPRYGYTF. The DNA of the CDR3 is TGTGCCAGCTCACCTGACAGGGGGCCTCGCTATGGCTACACCTTC.

This clone turned up a few times. The V and J genes are TRBV7-2 and TRBJ2-4, with TRBD2 as a possible D gene (5 bases). The V end was cut by 5 bases, the J end by 7 bases, with 9 bases between. CDR1 is SGHTA and CDR2 is FQGNSA in the germline V gene. There are 12 residues in the CDR3. CDR3 DNA: TGTGCCAGCAGCCCCCCGGGGAACATTCAGTACTTC. This codes for CASSPPGNIQYF.